The 9 T cell receptor beta chains below were found in one sample sequenced in a study of blood T cell repertoires in COVID-19. TCRdb's table, derived via immunoSEQ multiplex PCR, lists solely in-frame clones and lacks some. The profile shows roughly 250,000 clones, about 80% of them singletons. Input material: peripheral blood. These receptors were taken from a woman of 80 years or more with acute or convalescent COVID-19.

The rearrangement joins TRBV2 to TRBJ1-1, with a weak D call TRBD1 (5 bases). V lost 2 bases and J 1 base, leaving 11 bases between the germline ends. Germline assignment: CDR1 SNHLY and CDR2 FYNNEI. CDR3 size: 15 residues. CDR3 bases: TGTGCCAGCAGTGAATCTTACGGGGGGAACACTGAAGCTTTCTTT. Protein: CASSESYGGNTEAFF.

The V gene is TRBV19, the J gene TRBJ1-3; D not resolved. V lost 2 bases to trimming and J lost 1 base, with 9 bases between them. Germline CDR1 is LNHDA and CDR2 is SQIVND (reference sequence). The CDR3 runs 15 residues. The CDR3 DNA sequence: TGTGCCAGTAGTATAATTTCGGGATCTGGAAACACCATATATTTT. Residues: CASSIISGSGNTIYF.

The chain uses TRBV5-8 and TRBJ1-2, with D possibly matching TRBD1 (5 bases). Germline CDR1 and CDR2: SGHTS and YDEGEE. Trimming removed 0 bases from V and 8 bases from J, with 8 bases in between. The CDR3 extends over 12 amino acids. Written as DNA, the CDR3 is TGTGCCAGCAGCTTGGTCGGGGGAGGCTACACCTTC. It is translated as CASSLVGGGYTF.

The rearrangement joins TRBV12-3 or TRBV12-4 to TRBJ2-1; possible D gene TRBD1, 5 bases. The CDR3 has 13 amino acids. V lost 3 bases and J 8 bases, leaving 11 bases between the germline ends. The CDR3 DNA sequence: TGTGCCAGCAGTTTCAGGGCCAGCGATGAGCAGTTCTTC. Its translation is CASSFRASDEQFF.

The chain has TRBV2 and TRBJ2-1; maybe TRBD2 (5 bases). This CDR3 comprises 15 residues. Germline V gene lookup returns CDR1 SNHLY and CDR2 FYNNEI. Trimming left V 7 bases short and J 7 bases short, with 20 bases between. CDR3 sequence: CASIEGGKHGNEQFF. In DNA form, the CDR3 reads TGTGCCAGCATAGAGGGTGGTAAGCATGGTAATGAGCAGTTCTTC.

J is TRBJ1-3 and V is TRBV30; no reliable D call. The CDR3 loop spans 12 amino acids. V lost 7 bases to trimming and J lost 2 bases, with 9 bases between them. Germline V lookup: CDR1 GTSNPN, CDR2 SVGIG (reference sequence). The CDR3 is CASYKTGNTIYF. DNA for the CDR3: TGTGCCTCTTACAAAACTGGAAACACCATATATTTT.

V is TRBV19 and J is TRBJ1-1; D gene ambiguous. This CDR3 spans 14 amino acids. Trimming left V 6 bases short and J 2 bases short, with 13 bases between. The germline CDR1 and CDR2 sequences are LNHDA and SQIVND (reference sequence). This CDR3 reads CASRVERRNTEAFF. CDR3 sequence (DNA): TGTGCCAGTAGGGTAGAACGGAGAAACACTGAAGCTTTCTTT.

The chain joins TRBV6-2 or TRBV6-3 to TRBJ2-3; D not certain. V lost 4 bases, J lost 2 bases, and 10 bases lay in between. This CDR3 is built from 14 residues. Looked up from germline, CDR1 is MNHEY and CDR2 is SVGEGT. The CDR3 here is CASSWLPATDTQYF. The CDR3 DNA reads TGTGCCAGCAGTTGGCTGCCTGCCACAGATACGCAGTATTTT.

The chain carries TRBV6-1 and TRBJ1-2; tentatively, D is TRBD1 (6 bases). CDR1 MNHNS and CDR2 SASEGT come from the germline V gene. This CDR3 contains 13 residues. The germline V and J ends were trimmed by 1 base and 7 bases, with 10 bases remaining between them. The CDR3 spells CASSEVMGAGYTF. The CDR3 bases are TGTGCCAGCAGTGAAGTGATGGGGGCTGGCTACACCTTC.